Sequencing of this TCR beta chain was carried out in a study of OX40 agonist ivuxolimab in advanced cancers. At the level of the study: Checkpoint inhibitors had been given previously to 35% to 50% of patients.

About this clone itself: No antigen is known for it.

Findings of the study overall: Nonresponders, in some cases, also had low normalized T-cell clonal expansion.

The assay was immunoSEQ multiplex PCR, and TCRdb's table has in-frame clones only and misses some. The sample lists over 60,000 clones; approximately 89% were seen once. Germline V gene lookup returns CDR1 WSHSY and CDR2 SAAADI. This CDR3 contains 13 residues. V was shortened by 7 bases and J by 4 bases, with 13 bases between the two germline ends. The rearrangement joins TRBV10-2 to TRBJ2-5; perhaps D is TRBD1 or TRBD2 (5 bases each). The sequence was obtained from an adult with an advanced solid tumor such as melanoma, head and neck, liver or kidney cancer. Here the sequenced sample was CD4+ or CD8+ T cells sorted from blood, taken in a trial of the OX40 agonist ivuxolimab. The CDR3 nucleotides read TGCGCCAGCACTGGGGGATGGGGAGAGACCCAGTACTTC. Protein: CASTGGWGETQYF.